Presented here are 31 T cell receptor beta chains from one specimen sequenced in a study of blood T cell repertoires in COVID-19. Repertoires were generated with immunoSEQ multiplex PCR, while TCRdb's copy carries only in-frame clones and drops some. Found here are about 170,000 clones, approximately 83% of them singletons; the top ten hold 11%. Sequencing was done on a sample of peripheral blood. These receptors were obtained from a man between 65 and 85 years old with active or convalescent COVID-19.

The gene calls are TRBV2 and TRBJ2-7; possible D gene TRBD1, 6 bases. This CDR3 is 17 amino acids long. Germline assignment: CDR1 SNHLY and CDR2 FYNNEI. The ends were cut back, 5 bases at V and 2 bases at J, with 22 bases in the middle. The CDR3 DNA sequence: TGTGCCAGCAGTCCCTTAATGACAGGAACAGTTCCCTACGAGCAGTACTTC. This translates into CASSPLMTGTVPYEQYF.

This clone has a single count. This chain joins TRBV25-1 and TRBJ1-1; D gene unclear. The CDR3 runs 13 residues. Germline CDR1 and CDR2: MGHDK and SYGVNS. V lost 8 bases, J lost 5 bases, and 15 bases lay in between. The CDR3 loop is CASPRRFRTEAFF. DNA of the CDR3: TGTGCCAGCCCGCGGCGATTTCGGACTGAAGCTTTCTTT. Combining the CDR3 with reference TRBV25-1 and TRBJ1-1 gives the whole variable domain EADIYQTPRYLVIGTGKKITLECSQTMGHDKMYWYQQDPGMELHLIHYSYGVNSTEKGDLSSESTVSRIRTEHFPLTLESARPSHTSQYLCASPRRFRTEAFFGQGTRLTVV.

This clone was seen more than once but under ten times. The J gene is TRBJ2-1, the V gene TRBV24-1; 10 bases agree with TRBD1. J gave up 6 bases and V 9 bases, and 7 bases lay outside the gene matches. This CDR3 spans 14 amino acids. Germline V gene sequence: CDR1 KGHDR, CDR2 SFDVKD. CDR3 coding DNA: TGTGCCACCGCGAGGGGACAGGGGACCAATGAGCAGTTCTTC. Amino acid sequence: CATARGQGTNEQFF.

The chain couples TRBV11-3 to TRBJ2-5; a weak D match, TRBD2 (6 bases). CDR3 length equals 15 residues. CDR1 and CDR2 from the germline V gene are SGHNT and YENEEA. Trimming shortened V by 4 bases and J by 4 bases, and 16 bases separated the two germline ends. The CDR3: CASSSGEAVRETQYF. The DNA of the CDR3 is TGTGCCAGCAGCTCGGGAGAGGCAGTAAGAGAGACCCAGTACTTC.

This rearrangement joins TRBV29-1 to TRBJ1-2; TRBD1 aligns across 8 bases. This CDR3 has 16 residues. Germline loops: CDR1 SQVTM, CDR2 ANQGSEA. Trimming cost V 3 bases and J 0 bases; bases outside gene matches: 9. CDR3 in amino acids: CSVDQGQGIPNYGYTF. DNA for the CDR3: TGCAGCGTTGACCAAGGACAGGGAATTCCTAACTATGGCTACACCTTC.

CDR3: CASSQDSYGYTF. The CDR3 DNA reads as TGTGCCAGCAGTCAGGACAGTTATGGCTACACCTTC. J is TRBJ1-2 and V is TRBV6-2 or TRBV6-3; perhaps TRBD1 as D (6 bases). This CDR3 contains 12 residues. Between the trimmed V and J ends, which lost 5 bases and 5 bases, there was a span of 9 bases. CDR1 MNHEY and CDR2 SVGEGT come from the germline V gene.

CDR3 amino acids: CASSYGAGIDQPQHF. Here the CDR3 DNA reads TGTGCCAGCAGTTATGGGGCAGGGATAGATCAGCCCCAGCATTTT. This chain uses TRBV6-6 with TRBJ1-5; a weak D match, TRBD1 (5 bases). Trimming cost V 3 bases and J 5 bases, with 14 bases left between them. The germline V gene has CDR1 MNHNY and CDR2 SVGAGI (reference sequence). This CDR3 has 15 residues.

The CDR3 region is CASSFQVSMGSYNEQFF. Here the CDR3 DNA reads TGTGCCAGCAGCTTCCAGGTGTCTATGGGTTCCTACAATGAGCAGTTCTTC. This rearrangement joins TRBV7-2 to TRBJ2-1; D is ambiguous. Germline CDR1 is SGHTA and CDR2 is FQGNSA. V gave up 3 bases and J gave up 1 base, with 16 bases separating them. The CDR3 runs 17 residues.

The rearrangement uses TRBV19 and TRBJ2-1; no reliable D call. The CDR3 has 16 residues. V lost 1 base to trimming and J lost 4 bases, with 14 bases between them. Germline V gene data show CDR1 as LNHDA and CDR2 as SQIVND (reference sequence). DNA for the CDR3: TGTGCCAGTAGTATAGGAGGCCAGCCCCCATACAATGAGCAGTTCTTC. Residues: CASSIGGQPPYNEQFF. The complete variable domain, with remaining parts taken from reference TRBV19 and TRBJ2-1, reads DGGITQSPKYLFRKEGQNVTLSCEQNLNHDAMYWYRQDPGQGLRLIYYSQIVNDFQKGDIAEGYSVSREKKESFPLTVTSAQKNPTAFYLCASSIGGQPPYNEQFFGPGTRLTVL.

This clone has a handful of counts. The chain combines TRBV7-8 with TRBJ1-1, with D perhaps TRBD1 (5 bases). CDR1 and CDR2 from the germline V gene are SGHVS and FQNEAQ. This CDR3 is built from 16 residues. Trimming removed 4 bases at V and 0 bases at J, with 15 bases between. The CDR3 loop is CASSYVRALVNTEAFF. The CDR3 DNA sequence: TGTGCCAGCAGCTACGTCAGGGCTTTGGTGAACACTGAAGCTTTCTTT.

This clone has more than one count but fewer than ten. V is TRBV6-5 and J is TRBJ2-7, with TRBD2 as a possible D gene (5 bases). The CDR3 contains 12 residues. Germline assignment: CDR1 MNHEY and CDR2 SVGAGI. Trimming pared 2 bases from V and 7 bases from J, leaving 9 bases between. CDR3 residues: CASSYGSGEQYF. CDR3 nucleotide sequence: TGTGCCAGCAGTTACGGCTCGGGAGAGCAGTACTTC.

V and J are TRBV25-1 and TRBJ1-5, with a weak D call TRBD1 (6 bases). Germline CDR1 and CDR2: MGHDK and SYGVNS. The CDR3 runs 14 residues. Deletions cut 2 bases from V and 10 bases from J, with 15 bases between. This CDR3 is CASSEGGRPRPQHF. The CDR3 bases are TGTGCCAGCAGTGAAGGGGGCAGGCCTCGACCCCAGCATTTT. The whole variable domain, filled in from reference TRBV25-1 and TRBJ1-5, reads EADIYQTPRYLVIGTGKKITLECSQTMGHDKMYWYQQDPGMELHLIHYSYGVNSTEKGDLSSESTVSRIRTEHFPLTLESARPSHTSQYLCASSEGGRPRPQHFGDGTRLSIL.

This rearrangement joins TRBV19 to TRBJ1-2; 7 bases are shared with TRBD1. CDR1 is LNHDA, CDR2 SQIVND, per germline (reference sequence). CDR3 length: 15 amino acids. Trimming cost V 8 bases and J 3 bases; bases outside gene matches: 12. The CDR3, as DNA: TGTGCCAGTCAAAGGAGGGGGCAGACGTACTATGGCTACACCTTC. Residues: CASQRRGQTYYGYTF.

V usage is TRBV28 and J usage is TRBJ2-7, with TRBD2 matching over 7 bases. V shed 1 base and J 4 bases; nucleotides not matched to a gene: 7. The CDR3 has 15 residues. In germline, CDR1 is MDHEN, CDR2 SYDVKM. DNA for the CDR3: TGTGCCAGCAGTTTATCGGGGCCCGGGGGGTACGAGCAGTACTTC. This encodes CASSLSGPGGYEQYF.

The V gene is TRBV14, the J gene TRBJ2-2, with a weak D call TRBD2 (6 bases). The germline gives CDR1 SGHDN, CDR2 FVKESK. The V and J ends lost 1 base and 7 bases respectively, with 10 bases between them. This CDR3 has 14 amino acids. CDR3 sequence: CASSQGSGYGELFF. In DNA, the CDR3 is TGTGCCAGCAGCCAAGGGAGCGGGTACGGGGAGCTGTTTTTT.

The rearrangement links TRBV6-6 to TRBJ2-5, with D perhaps matching TRBD1 (5 bases). The V gene lost 8 bases and the J gene lost 5 bases, with 18 bases spanning the gap. Germline V gene sequence: CDR1 MNHNY, CDR2 SVGAGI (reference sequence). CDR3 length: 14 residues. The CDR3 protein is CASGHRSSEETQYF. Written as DNA, the CDR3 is TGTGCCAGCGGCCACAGGAGCTCGGAGGAGACCCAGTACTTC.

V usage is TRBV2 and J usage is TRBJ2-5; D unclear. The germline V gene encodes CDR1 SNHLY and CDR2 FYNNEI. Trimming left V 4 bases short and J 1 base short, with 13 bases between. The CDR3 is 15 residues long. The CDR3 sequence is CASSAVRSTQETQYF. CDR3 bases: TGTGCCAGCAGTGCGGTCAGGTCCACCCAAGAGACCCAGTACTTC.

The gene calls are TRBV25-1 and TRBJ1-1; D unclear. Germline CDR1 is MGHDK and CDR2 is SYGVNS. There are 14 residues in the CDR3. V dropped 1 base and J dropped 0 bases, with 6 bases sitting between them. DNA of the CDR3: TGTGCCAGCAGTGAATCTGAGATGAACACTGAAGCTTTCTTT. Translated: CASSESEMNTEAFF. Filled out from reference TRBV25-1 and TRBJ1-1, the complete variable domain reads EADIYQTPRYLVIGTGKKITLECSQTMGHDKMYWYQQDPGMELHLIHYSYGVNSTEKGDLSSESTVSRIRTEHFPLTLESARPSHTSQYLCASSESEMNTEAFFGQGTRLTVV.

The gene calls are TRBV18 and TRBJ1-4; 10 bases align to TRBD1. V was pared by 6 bases and J by 9 bases, with 16 bases of the junction left unmatched. The CDR3 totals 17 residues. Germline assignment: CDR1 KGHSH and CDR2 LQKENI. The CDR3 DNA is TGTGCCAGCTCGTCCGGGACAGGGGACTCGATCGGTAAAAAACTGTTTTTT. Encoded protein: CASSSGTGDSIGKKLFF. The full variable domain, its missing parts supplied by reference TRBV18 and TRBJ1-4, is NAGVMQNPRHLVRRRGQEARLRCSPMKGHSHVYWYRQLPEEGLKFMVYLQKENIIDESGMPKERFSAEFPKEGPSILRIQQVVRGDSAAYFCASSSGTGDSIGKKLFFGSGTQLSVL.

The gene calls are TRBV7-6 and TRBJ1-3, with D tentatively TRBD1 (5 bases). The CDR3 sequence is 14 residues long. The V gene lost 7 bases and the J gene lost 0 bases, with 10 bases spanning the gap. Germline lookup yields CDR1 SGHVS and CDR2 FNYEAQ. CDR3 coding DNA: TGTGCCAGCACAACAGGCTACTCTGGAAACACCATATATTTT. The encoded protein is CASTTGYSGNTIYF.

This chain uses TRBV19 with TRBJ1-1; the D is unclear. With 7 bases removed from V and 2 bases from J, the gap between germline ends came to 17 bases. This CDR3 contains 15 residues. Per germline, CDR1 LNHDA and CDR2 SQIVND (reference sequence). As DNA, the CDR3 is TGTGCCAGTACTCAGACAAGACATGCAAACACTGAAGCTTTCTTT. Residues: CASTQTRHANTEAFF.

This clone occurred once. The chain uses TRBV6-2 or TRBV6-3 and TRBJ1-5; D unresolved. V gave up 6 bases and J gave up 4 bases, with 13 bases separating them. Germline V lookup: CDR1 MNHEY, CDR2 SVGEGT. This CDR3 is 14 amino acids long. CDR3 sequence reads: CASSPQSMNQPQHF. As DNA, the CDR3 is TGTGCCAGCAGCCCCCAGTCGATGAATCAGCCCCAGCATTTT.

The rearrangement joins TRBV28 to TRBJ2-7, with TRBD1 matching over 8 bases. Germline V CDR1 and CDR2: MDHEN, SYDVKM. V shed 8 bases, J shed 5 bases, and the junction held 14 bases outside the gene matches. CDR3 length: 15 amino acids. DNA of the CDR3: TGTGCCAGCCCCCCCGGTCAGGGGGCGATCCACGAGCAGTACTTC. Translating it yields CASPPGQGAIHEQYF.

The chain carries TRBV14 and TRBJ2-7; 10 nucleotides align to TRBD2. Germline V gives CDR1 SGHDN, CDR2 FVKESK. This CDR3 has 16 residues. Trimming removed 4 bases from V and 2 bases from J; junction bases left unmatched: 8. The CDR3 is CASSPGLARLTYEQYF. The CDR3 DNA sequence: TGTGCCAGCAGCCCGGGACTAGCGCGCCTAACCTACGAGCAGTACTTC. Looking up the rest from reference TRBV14 and TRBJ2-7 gives the full variable domain: EAGVTQFPSHSVIEKGQTVTLRCDPISGHDNLYWYRRVMGKEIKFLLHFVKESKQDESGMPNNRFLAERTGGTYSTLKVQPAELEDSGVYFCASSPGLARLTYEQYFGPGTRLTVT.

The CDR3 DNA reads as TGCGCCAGCAGTCTTAGCGGGAGGGCCCCTGAGCAGTTCTTC. It yields the protein CASSLSGRAPEQFF. This chain uses TRBV5-1 with TRBJ2-1, with TRBD2 matching 11 bases. This CDR3 is 14 amino acids long. Germline lookup yields CDR1 SGHRS and CDR2 YFSETQ. J gave up 9 bases and V 5 bases, and 7 bases lay outside the gene matches.

The chain couples TRBV18 to TRBJ2-6; TRBD1 matches 7 bases. The CDR3 length is 15 residues. CDR1 and CDR2 (germline): KGHSH, LQKENI. The J segment lost 2 bases and the V segment lost 4 bases, leaving 2 bases of the junction unmatched. In nucleotides, the CDR3 is TGTGCCAGCTCACGTGACAGGGCTGGGGCCAACGTCCTGACTTTC. As protein: CASSRDRAGANVLTF.

The chain has TRBV18 and TRBJ2-5, with TRBD2 identical over 8 bases. The germline V gene has CDR1 KGHSH and CDR2 LQKENI. Trimming removed 3 bases from V and 3 bases from J; junction bases left unmatched: 3. The CDR3 runs 14 residues. In DNA, the CDR3 is TGTGCCAGCTCACCGGCGGGGGGAAAAGAGACCCAGTACTTC. As protein: CASSPAGGKETQYF. Full variable domain (outside the CDR3, taken from reference TRBV18 and TRBJ2-5): NAGVMQNPRHLVRRRGQEARLRCSPMKGHSHVYWYRQLPEEGLKFMVYLQKENIIDESGMPKERFSAEFPKEGPSILRIQQVVRGDSAAYFCASSPAGGKETQYFGPGTRLLVL.

There are a few counts of this clone. The chain has TRBV7-2 and TRBJ1-5; D might be TRBD1 (5 bases). V lost 5 bases and J lost 9, with 8 bases in between. There are 11 residues in the CDR3. CDR1 is SGHTA and CDR2 is FQGNSA in the germline V gene. CDR3 bases: TGTGCCAGCAGCCTCGGGGGGCCCCAGCATTTT. Translating it yields CASSLGGPQHF.

The CDR3 sequence: CASSLGGEQFF. Here the CDR3 DNA reads TGTGCCAGCAGCCTGGGGGGTGAGCAGTTCTTC. The rearrangement uses TRBV11-2 and TRBJ2-1, with D perhaps matching TRBD2 (6 bases). Trimming shortened V by 5 bases and J by 9 bases, and 8 bases separated the two germline ends. This CDR3 contains 11 residues. Germline V gives CDR1 SGHAT, CDR2 FQNNGV.

The gene calls are TRBV5-8 and TRBJ2-3; D is unresolved. In germline, CDR1 is SGHTS, CDR2 YDEGEE. Trimming removed 7 bases at V and 2 bases at J, with 23 bases between. This CDR3 comprises 17 residues. This CDR3 reads CASQWQAKTTITDTQYF. The CDR3 DNA reads TGTGCCAGCCAGTGGCAGGCCAAGACGACCATCACAGATACGCAGTATTTT. The full variable domain, with the rest looked up from reference TRBV5-8 and TRBJ2-3, is EAGVTQSPTHLIKTRGQQATLRCSPISGHTSVYWYQQALGLGLQFLLWYDEGEERNRGNFPPRFSGRQFPNYSSELNVNALELEDSALYLCASQWQAKTTITDTQYFGPGTRLTVL.

The rearrangement links TRBV4-1 to TRBJ1-5; D remains ambiguous. V lost 1 base, J lost 4 bases, and 17 bases lay in between. Germline CDR1 and CDR2: MGHRA and YSYEKL. This CDR3 has 17 amino acids. The CDR3 sequence is CASSQVPVPPGNQPQHF. In nucleotides, the CDR3 is TGCGCCAGCAGCCAAGTGCCGGTCCCTCCCGGGAATCAGCCCCAGCATTTT.